The next 21 T cell receptor beta chains were all read from a single sample in a study of cytomegalovirus exposure and HLA in healthy donors. PCR was performed using 60 Vbeta and 13 Jbeta primers. The assay was immunoSEQ multiplex PCR, and TCRdb's table has in-frame clones only and misses some. The sample comprises tens of thousands of clones, nearly 80% of which are singletons, and more than 20% rests with the top ten. What was sequenced was PBMCs. The receptors stem from a woman in her forties or fifties in good health and CMV-seropositive.

The chain links TRBV6-1 to TRBJ2-3; maybe TRBD1 (6 bases). The germline V gene encodes CDR1 MNHNS and CDR2 SASEGT. The CDR3 has 13 residues. The DNA of the CDR3 is TGTGCTCTAGGACAGATACGCACAGATACGCAGTATTTT. Encoded protein: CALGQIRTDTQYF.

The rearrangement uses TRBV30 and TRBJ2-3; D gene ambiguous. The CDR3 covers 13 residues. Germline CDR1 and CDR2: GTSNPN and SVGIG (reference sequence). V was cut by 4 bases and J by 2 bases, with 10 bases left in between. DNA for the CDR3: TGTGCCTGGACTAGTTCTGACACAGATACGCAGTATTTT. It is translated as CAWTSSDTDTQYF.

V gene TRBV5-4 combines with J gene TRBJ2-1, with D maybe TRBD2 (5 bases). The CDR3 spans 15 residues. CDR1 SGHNT and CDR2 YYREEE come from the germline V gene (reference sequence). The germline V and J ends were trimmed by 5 bases and 6 bases, with 18 bases remaining between them. The CDR3: CASSMEDAVSNEQFF. CDR3 bases: TGTGCCAGCAGTATGGAGGATGCGGTCAGCAATGAGCAGTTCTTC.

This clone has ten or more counts. This chain joins TRBV29-1 and TRBJ2-1; D perhaps matches TRBD2 (7 bases). V lost 7 bases and J lost 6, with 19 bases in between. CDR1 is SQVTM and CDR2 is ANQGSEA in the germline V gene. The CDR3 totals 14 residues. The CDR3 bases are TGCAGCGGTAAACAGGGAGGGAGCCTCAATGAGCAGTTCTTC. Its translation is CSGKQGGSLNEQFF.

CDR3 sequence: CASSKQGQGWNYGYTF. The CDR3 DNA sequence: TGTGCCAGCAGCAAACAAGGACAAGGTTGGAACTATGGCTACACCTTC. The rearrangement uses TRBV7-9 and TRBJ1-2; weak D call: TRBD1 (5 bases). Germline V gene data show CDR1 as SEHNR and CDR2 as FQNEAQ (reference sequence). Trimming took 5 bases from V and 2 from J, leaving 18 bases between them. CDR3 length: 16 residues.

A few counts support this clone. The chain uses TRBV2 and TRBJ2-5; no clear D. V was cut by 2 bases and J by 2 bases, with 6 bases left in between. From germline, CDR1 is SNHLY and CDR2 FYNNEI. This CDR3 is 13 amino acids long. CDR3 in amino acids: CASSEFLQETQYF. The CDR3 region has the DNA TGTGCCAGCAGTGAATTTCTTCAAGAGACCCAGTACTTC.

V gene TRBV5-4 combines with J gene TRBJ1-1; D is possibly TRBD1 (6 bases). The CDR3 totals 15 residues. CDR1 is SGHNT, CDR2 YYREEE, per germline (reference sequence). The ends were cut back, 4 bases at V and 4 bases at J, with 17 bases in the middle. DNA for the CDR3: TGTGCCAGCAGCCCCTTCAGGGGCGAGGGCACTGAAGCTTTCTTT. Amino acids: CASSPFRGEGTEAFF.

This clone turned up a few times. Here the CDR3 DNA reads TGTGCCAGCAGTCAGGCGAACACTGAAGCTTTCTTT. It codes for CASSQANTEAFF. V gene TRBV28 combines with J gene TRBJ1-1; D not certain. V lost 5 bases and J lost 1, with 5 bases in between. Germline CDR1 and CDR2: MDHEN and SYDVKM. The CDR3 is 12 amino acids.

The chain combines TRBV27 with TRBJ2-1; 11 positions match TRBD2. CDR3 size: 16 residues. Trimming removed 5 bases from V and 9 bases from J; junction bases left unmatched: 12. Germline V CDR1 and CDR2: MNHEY, SMNVEV (reference sequence). The CDR3 bases are TGTGCCAGCAGTCCCCTTCTAGCGGGGGGCCGCGGTGAGCAGTTCTTC. It encodes CASSPLLAGGRGEQFF.

The V call is TRBV6-5, the J call TRBJ2-2; the match to TRBD2 covers 8 bases. V lost 2 bases and J lost 7; bases outside the gene matches: 6. Germline lookup yields CDR1 MNHEY and CDR2 SVGAGI. CDR3 length: 15 residues. CDR3 nucleotides: TGTGCCAGCAGTTACACGGGGGGGCCGGGCGGGGAGCTGTTTTTT. Translating gives CASSYTGGPGGELFF.

This chain joins TRBV9 and TRBJ1-3; TRBD1 might be the D (5 bases). This CDR3 region has 14 residues. Trimming stripped 0 bases from V and 2 bases from J, with 6 bases between. Per the germline V gene, CDR1 is SGDLS and CDR2 is YYNGEE. This CDR3 is CASSVGQPGNTIYF. CDR3 DNA sequence: TGTGCCAGCAGCGTAGGACAGCCTGGAAACACCATATATTTT.

The chain recombines TRBV13 with TRBJ1-3; D is ambiguous. Germline V gives CDR1 PRHDT, CDR2 FYEKMQ (reference sequence). The germline V and J ends were trimmed by 4 bases and 0 bases, with 4 bases remaining between them. The CDR3 has 13 residues. The CDR3: CASSWSSGNTIYF. CDR3 sequence (DNA): TGTGCCAGCAGCTGGAGCTCTGGAAACACCATATATTTT.

V usage is TRBV27 and J usage is TRBJ2-3; 10 positions agree with TRBD1. CDR1 is MNHEY, CDR2 SMNVEV, per germline (reference sequence). The CDR3 is 12 amino acids. V was clipped by 6 bases and J by 8 bases; unmatched bases: 2. CDR3 DNA: TGTGCCAGCAGACGGACAGGGGGTACGCAGTATTTT. Its translation: CASRRTGGTQYF.

In this sample, this clone turned up once. CDR3 DNA sequence: TGTGCCAGCAGCTTAGAGGGCGGGCTCTCCTACAATGAGCAGTTCTTC. It encodes CASSLEGGLSYNEQFF. The V gene is TRBV7-9, the J gene TRBJ2-1; possibly TRBD2 for D (5 bases). V lost 1 base to trimming and J lost 0 bases, with 10 bases between them. The germline V gene has CDR1 SEHNR and CDR2 FQNEAQ (reference sequence). This CDR3 is 16 amino acids long.

The chain is built from TRBV30 and TRBJ1-1; the match to TRBD1 covers 10 bases. The V and J ends lost 3 bases and 7 bases, in that order; junction bases with no gene match: 11. The CDR3 is made up of 15 amino acids. Per the germline V gene, CDR1 is GTSNPN and CDR2 is SVGIG (reference sequence). CDR3 protein: CAWSRSGTGVGEAFF. DNA for the CDR3: TGTGCCTGGAGCAGATCCGGGACAGGGGTTGGTGAAGCTTTCTTT.

This rearrangement joins TRBV19 to TRBJ2-1; 8 positions agree with TRBD1. This CDR3 has 14 amino acids. V was pared by 6 bases and J by 5 bases, with 6 bases of the junction left unmatched. CDR1 is LNHDA and CDR2 is SQIVND in the germline V gene (reference sequence). The CDR3 region has the DNA TGTGCCAGTAGCAAAGACAGGGGAGACAATGAGCAGTTCTTC. Translated, it gives CASSKDRGDNEQFF.

This rearrangement joins TRBV5-8 to TRBJ2-7; 10 bases align to TRBD2. CDR1 is SGHTS and CDR2 is YDEGEE in the germline V gene. V trimming: 9 bases; J trimming: 4 bases; junction bases outside the gene matches: 7. The CDR3 covers 13 residues. The CDR3 reads CATGTSAPYEQYV. The CDR3 DNA follows: TGTGCCACGGGGACTAGCGCCCCGTACGAGCAGTACGTC.

This chain joins TRBV6-5 and TRBJ1-6; unclear D gene. Germline lookup yields CDR1 MNHEY and CDR2 SVGAGI. This CDR3 is built from 14 residues. V was clipped by 2 bases and J by 10 bases, with 12 bases between them. This CDR3 is CASSYRDTKSPLHF. The CDR3 nucleotides read TGTGCCAGCAGTTACCGTGACACGAAGTCACCCCTCCACTTT.

The chain links TRBV7-9 to TRBJ1-2; D remains unclear. In germline, CDR1 is SEHNR, CDR2 FQNEAQ (reference sequence). Trimming took 0 bases from V and 2 from J, leaving 10 bases between them. The CDR3 covers 15 residues. This CDR3 reads CASSLAEALNYGYTF. The CDR3 DNA sequence: TGTGCCAGCAGCTTAGCTGAGGCATTGAACTATGGCTACACCTTC.

The chain carries TRBV2 and TRBJ2-7, with D possibly being TRBD1 (6 bases). Germline V gene lookup returns CDR1 SNHLY and CDR2 FYNNEI. The CDR3 has 14 amino acids. The ends were cut back, 7 bases at V and 4 bases at J, with 17 bases in the middle. CDR3 sequence: CASKSTGPSYEQYF. For the CDR3, the DNA is TGTGCCAGCAAATCTACAGGGCCGTCTTACGAGCAGTACTTC.

The chain has TRBV11-2 and TRBJ1-2, with a weak D call TRBD1 (6 bases). Looked up from germline, CDR1 is SGHAT and CDR2 is FQNNGV. The CDR3 spans 10 residues. Between the trimmed V and J ends, which lost 8 bases and 7 bases, there was a span of 8 bases. The DNA for the CDR3 is TGTGCCAGCGGGGGCGGTGGCTACACCTTC. This translates into CASGGGGYTF.